This passage covers 25 T cell receptor beta chains from one sample sequenced in a study of T cells in Graves' hyperthyroidism and ophthalmopathy. Regions amplified from RNA transcripts were the TCR beta CDR3 regions. HTBI primers were the set used in a first-round RT-PCR of the TCR CDR3. TCRdb processed the multiplex PCR reads anew with MiXCR; each CDR3 protein has one entry. The table includes about 260,000 distinct CDR3 sequences, roughly 22% detected once. Sequencing was performed on blood. These receptors came from a young man with Graves' ophthalmopathy.

The sample holds many counts of this clonotype. The rearrangement uses TRBV2 and TRBJ1-1, with 7 bases fitting TRBD1. The CDR3 length is 12 residues. Germline loops: CDR1 SNHLY, CDR2 FYNNEI. After removal of 6 bases from V and 9 bases from J, the junction contained 7 bases not matched to a gene. CDR3 in amino acids: CASRDPGQKAFF. For the CDR3, the DNA is TGTGCCAGCAGGGATCCGGGACAGAAAGCTTTCTTT. Filled out from reference TRBV2 and TRBJ1-1, the complete variable domain reads EPEVTQTPSHQVTQMGQEVILRCVPISNHLYFYWYRQILGQKVEFLVSFYNNEISEKSEIFDDQFSVERPDGSNFTLKIRSTKLEDSAMYFCASRDPGQKAFFGQGTRLTVV.

This clonotype was recorded at least ten times. The chain combines TRBV15 with TRBJ1-1; unclear D gene. V was clipped by 5 bases and J by 5 bases, with 9 bases between them. This CDR3 comprises 12 residues. CDR1 and CDR2 from the germline V gene are LNHNV and YYDKDF (reference sequence). Written as DNA, the CDR3 is TGTGCCACCAGCCCCCTCGGAACTGAAGCTTTCTTT. The encoded protein is CATSPLGTEAFF.

This sequence joins TRBV6-1 and TRBJ2-3; a weak D match, TRBD1 (6 bases). Germline-derived CDR1 and CDR2 are MNHNS and SASEGT. Between the trimmed V and J ends, which lost 3 bases and 1 base, there was a span of 14 bases. This CDR3 contains 16 residues. This chain's CDR3 is CASSDRVGAGTDTQYF. The CDR3 coding sequence is TGTGCCAGCAGTGACCGAGTGGGGGCGGGCACAGATACGCAGTATTTT.

The chain has TRBV30 and TRBJ2-1; 11 nucleotides align to TRBD2. After removal of 1 base from V and 7 bases from J, the junction contained 6 bases not matched to a gene. The CDR3 has 15 amino acids. Germline V lookup: CDR1 GTSNPN, CDR2 SVGIG (reference sequence). The CDR3 protein is CAWSELTSGMNEQFF. DNA for the CDR3: TGTGCCTGGAGTGAGCTGACTAGCGGGATGAATGAGCAGTTCTTC.

This clonotype was observed a handful of times. V gene TRBV5-8 combines with J gene TRBJ1-5; tentative D call: TRBD1 (6 bases). Trimming left V 1 base short and J 0 bases short, with 8 bases between. The germline gives CDR1 SGHTS, CDR2 YDEGEE. The length of the CDR3 is 15 residues. The CDR3 DNA follows: TGTGCCAGCAGCTTGTCAGGGGTTAGCAATCAGCCCCAGCATTTT. It encodes CASSLSGVSNQPQHF.

The V call is TRBV28, the J call TRBJ1-1; 9 positions match TRBD1. V gave up 5 bases and J gave up 0 bases; unmatched junction bases: 7. There are 16 residues in the CDR3. Germline lookup yields CDR1 MDHEN and CDR2 SYDVKM. This CDR3 reads CASSVPGTGMNTEAFF. Written as DNA, the CDR3 is TGTGCCAGCAGTGTACCCGGGACAGGGATGAACACTGAAGCTTTCTTT. Variable domain in full (rest from reference TRBV28 and TRBJ1-1): DVKVTQSSRYLVKRTGEKVFLECVQDMDHENMFWYRQDPGLGLRLIYFSYDVKMKEKGDIPEGYSVSREKKERFSLILESASTNQTSMYLCASSVPGTGMNTEAFFGQGTRLTVV.

This clonotype was observed a handful of times. The CDR3 sequence: CASSPTDRVNYGYTF. DNA for the CDR3: TGTGCCAGCAGTCCTACCGACAGGGTTAACTATGGCTACACCTTC. The chain carries TRBV27 and TRBJ1-2; 7 bases align to TRBD1. The CDR3 is 15 residues long. V was pared by 5 bases and J by 1 base, with 7 bases of the junction left unmatched. Germline V lookup: CDR1 MNHEY, CDR2 SMNVEV (reference sequence).

The chain employs TRBV27 and TRBJ2-2, with 7 bases fitting TRBD2. Germline-derived CDR1 and CDR2 are MNHEY and SMNVEV (reference sequence). CDR3 length equals 15 residues. J was trimmed by 4 bases and V by 5 bases; bases with no gene match: 7. The CDR3 protein is CASSAGLGVTGELFF. The CDR3 nucleotides read TGTGCCAGCAGTGCCGGACTAGGGGTCACCGGGGAGCTGTTTTTT.

This clonotype was observed a handful of times. The chain carries TRBV7-8 and TRBJ2-7; D perhaps matches TRBD2 (6 bases). The CDR3 length is 15 residues. V was cut by 5 bases and J by 6 bases, with 20 bases left in between. Germline lookup yields CDR1 SGHVS and CDR2 FQNEAQ. CDR3 DNA sequence: TGTGCCAGCAGCAATACCGGAACTAGCCCGCCCGAGCAGTACTTC. Protein product: CASSNTGTSPPEQYF.

The chain has TRBV7-2 and TRBJ2-7; weak D call: TRBD1 (5 bases). Germline V gives CDR1 SGHTA, CDR2 FQGNSA. CDR3 length equals 15 residues. V lost 3 bases and J lost 2, with 14 bases in between. The chain's CDR3 is CASSLDHRPTYEQYF. CDR3 coding DNA: TGTGCCAGCAGCTTGGACCACAGGCCCACCTACGAGCAGTACTTC.

There are a few counts of this clonotype. The chain is built from TRBV20-1 and TRBJ2-2; D gene uncertain. The V end was cut by 0 bases, the J end by 4 bases, with 12 bases between. This CDR3 spans 15 amino acids. Germline CDR1 and CDR2: DFQATT and SNEGSKA (reference sequence). CDR3 loop: CSARDAVVPTGELFF. As DNA, the CDR3 is TGCAGTGCTAGAGACGCCGTAGTTCCCACCGGGGAGCTGTTTTTT.

This clonotype was picked up a small number of times. A read error may produce the germline difference seen at one junction end. V and J are TRBV15 and TRBJ1-3; the D is unclear. Looked up from germline, CDR1 is LNHNV and CDR2 is YYDKDF (reference sequence). The length of the CDR3 is 14 residues. CDR3 coding DNA: TGTGCCACCAGCCGAGACCTCGTTGGAAACACCATATATTTT. Its protein is CATSRDLVGNTIYF.

This clonotype was counted ten times or more. The gene calls are TRBV2 and TRBJ2-1; D ambiguous. The V end was cut by 5 bases, the J end by 4 bases, with 9 bases between. The CDR3 runs to 13 residues. CDR1 is SNHLY and CDR2 is FYNNEI in the germline V gene. This CDR3 is CASSPFGYNEQFF. The CDR3 nucleotides are TGTGCCAGCAGTCCTTTCGGATACAATGAGCAGTTCTTC.

This clonotype is a singleton in its sample. The chain is built from TRBV25-1 and TRBJ2-1; no firm D call. Per the germline V gene, CDR1 is MGHDK and CDR2 is SYGVNS. The ends were cut back, 3 bases at V and 0 bases at J, with 9 bases in the middle. This CDR3 has 15 residues. The CDR3 reads CASSDPRSSYNEQFF. In DNA form, the CDR3 reads TGTGCCAGCAGTGACCCCAGGAGCTCCTACAATGAGCAGTTCTTC.

A few counts support this clonotype. The CDR3 coding sequence is TGTGCCAGCACGCGGTCGCAAGAGACCCAGTACTTC. As protein: CASTRSQETQYF. This chain joins TRBV13 and TRBJ2-5; the D is unclear. Germline V gene lookup returns CDR1 PRHDT and CDR2 FYEKMQ (reference sequence). V lost 7 bases, J lost 2 bases, and 8 bases lay in between. The CDR3 spans 12 residues.

This chain links TRBV3-1 with TRBJ2-4; unclear D gene. Germline V gene data show CDR1 as LGHDT and CDR2 as YNNKEL (reference sequence). This CDR3 is 15 amino acids long. Trimming shortened V by 6 bases and J by 1 base, and 13 bases separated the two germline ends. This CDR3 is CASSLIGKAKNIQYF. The CDR3 DNA sequence: TGTGCCAGCAGTTTAATTGGGAAGGCCAAAAACATTCAGTACTTC.

This clonotype came up a few times. The V and J genes are TRBV7-2 and TRBJ2-2; D not certain. CDR3 length: 14 amino acids. Germline V CDR1 and CDR2: SGHTA, FQGNSA. V was shortened by 4 bases and J by 1 base, with 7 bases between the two germline ends. CDR3 residues: CASSYYKNTGELFF. CDR3 bases: TGTGCCAGCAGCTATTATAAGAACACCGGGGAGCTGTTTTTT.

This clonotype was counted a few times. This chain joins TRBV6-2 or TRBV6-3 and TRBJ2-5, with TRBD2 identical over 7 bases. J lost 5 bases, V lost 0 bases, and 9 bases had no gene match. The length of the CDR3 is 16 residues. CDR1 is MNHEY and CDR2 is SVGEGT in the germline V gene. The CDR3, as DNA: TGTGCCAGCAGTTACTCGATTGGGGGAGGGCCGGAGACCCAGTACTTC. The encoded protein is CASSYSIGGGPETQYF.

A few counts support this clonotype. The genes are TRBV3-1 and TRBJ2-3, with 10 bases lining up with TRBD2. The CDR3 sequence is 16 residues long. Germline loops: CDR1 LGHDT, CDR2 YNNKEL (reference sequence). The J segment lost 2 bases and the V segment lost 5 bases, leaving 7 bases of the junction unmatched. As DNA, the CDR3 is TGTGCCAGCAGCTCCCTCGGGACTAGCGACACAGATACGCAGTATTTT. Its translation is CASSSLGTSDTDTQYF.

This clonotype showed up just a few times. The J gene is TRBJ2-6, the V gene TRBV11-2; no clear D. The germline gives CDR1 SGHAT, CDR2 FQNNGV. Trimming removed 1 base from V and 1 base from J, with 5 bases in between. The CDR3 is 15 amino acids. The DNA for the CDR3 is TGTGCCAGCAGCTTAGTGGATTCTGGGGCCAACGTCCTGACTTTC. Amino acid sequence: CASSLVDSGANVLTF.

V and J are TRBV28 and TRBJ1-6; D remains unclear. In germline, CDR1 is MDHEN, CDR2 SYDVKM. V was cut by 2 bases and J by 10 bases, with 9 bases left in between. The CDR3 has 13 residues. The CDR3 loop is CASSLPGPSPLHF. The DNA for the CDR3 is TGTGCCAGCAGTTTACCTGGCCCCTCACCCCTCCACTTT.

V gene TRBV4-1 combines with J gene TRBJ2-1, with 15 bases that match TRBD2. V lost 0 bases, J lost 7 bases, and 4 bases stayed unmatched. The CDR3 spans 17 residues. The germline gives CDR1 MGHRA, CDR2 YSYEKL. DNA for the CDR3: TGCGCCAGCAGCCAAGATCCAGGGACTAGCGGGAGGAATGAGCAGTTCTTC. Its protein product is CASSQDPGTSGRNEQFF.

This clonotype showed up just a few times. The chain employs TRBV20-1 and TRBJ1-2; 8 bases line up with TRBD1. V lost 3 bases, J lost 6 bases, and 18 bases stayed unmatched. The CDR3 has 17 amino acids. Germline V gives CDR1 DFQATT, CDR2 SNEGSKA (reference sequence). The CDR3 DNA reads as TGCAGTGCTAGTATTTCATACCGGGACAGGACTTCTAATGGCTACACCTTC. Encoded protein: CSASISYRDRTSNGYTF.

The chain carries TRBV3-1 and TRBJ2-2; D ambiguous. V lost 6 bases and J 6 bases, leaving 17 bases between the germline ends. The germline CDR1 and CDR2 sequences are LGHDT and YNNKEL (reference sequence). The length of the CDR3 is 15 residues. CDR3: CASSPLKMWAGELFF. Written as DNA, the CDR3 is TGTGCCAGCAGTCCCTTAAAAATGTGGGCCGGGGAGCTGTTTTTT.

This clonotype was observed at least ten times. The gene calls are TRBV12-3 or TRBV12-4 and TRBJ2-7; 10 nucleotides match TRBD2. The CDR3 consists of 16 residues. V lost 1 base, J lost 7 bases, and 10 bases stayed unmatched. The CDR3 coding sequence is TGTGCCAGCAGTTTAGGGGCTAGCGGGAGCATCTCGGAGCAGTACTTC. Protein product: CASSLGASGSISEQYF.